A single sample is the source of the 31 T cell receptor beta chains below, sequenced in a study of beta chain features in type 1 diabetes (dated by TCRdb to about 2018). Results the study describes overall, beyond this receptor: A moderate but significant shortening of TCRB CDR3 length was observed in type 1 diabetes patients in all four CD4+ subsets.

Receptor libraries were prepared by the immunoSEQ multiplex PCR assay. All of the isolated RNA was reverse transcribed with the High Capacity cDNA Reverse Transcription Kit, so expressed TCRB transcripts were sequenced. TCRdb retrieved this table from immuneACCESS and kept in-frame rearrangements only. Not all clones are present; in checked studies, unresolved V genes account for under half, and no reason is known for the remainder. The sample table shows roughly 250,000 clones, and around 20% are seen once. The ten biggest clones cover 0.028% of the sample. These TCRs' antigens remain unknown. The sample taken for sequencing was naive CD4+ T cells from blood. In the paper's terms, the cell subset or site label means: true naive CD4+ T cells. The receptors derive from a middle-aged woman with type 1 diabetes.

This clone was observed a handful of times. J is TRBJ1-5 and V is TRBV9; maybe TRBD1 (5 bases). Germline V gene lookup returns CDR1 SGDLS and CDR2 YYNGEE. The ends were cut back, 4 bases at V and 2 bases at J, with 7 bases in the middle. The CDR3 is made up of 13 amino acids. In nucleotides, the CDR3 is TGTGCCAGCAGCCCGACAGGCAATCAGCCCCAGCATTTT. Translated, it gives CASSPTGNQPQHF.

The V and J genes are TRBV7-9 and TRBJ2-7; D ambiguous. V dropped 2 bases and J dropped 6 bases, with 8 bases sitting between them. CDR1 is SEHNR and CDR2 is FQNEAQ in the germline V gene (reference sequence). The CDR3 has 12 amino acids. The CDR3 nucleotides read TGTGCCAGCAGCTTACCCGTCTCCGAGCAGTACTTC. Residues: CASSLPVSEQYF.

This chain joins TRBV5-6 and TRBJ2-1; 11 bases agree with TRBD2. After removal of 4 bases from V and 9 bases from J, the junction contained 9 bases not matched to a gene. This CDR3 has 15 amino acids. Germline V CDR1 and CDR2: SGHDT, YYEEEE. CDR3 sequence (DNA): TGTGCCAGCAGCACCCCTAGCGGGGGGACACTTGAGCAGTTCTTC. Translated, it gives CASSTPSGGTLEQFF. The full variable domain, in which reference TRBV5-6 and TRBJ2-1 provide the parts outside the CDR3, is DAGVTQSPTHLIKTRGQQVTLRCSPKSGHDTVSWYQQALGQGPQFIFQYYEEEERQRGNFPDRFSGHQFPNYSSELNVNALLLGDSALYLCASSTPSGGTLEQFFGPGTRLTVL.

Here the CDR3 DNA reads TGTGCCAGCAGCCTAGGACAGGGGACCTACAATGAGCAGTTCTTC. Amino acids: CASSLGQGTYNEQFF. The rearrangement joins TRBV7-6 to TRBJ2-1; TRBD1 matches at 9 bases. The CDR3 runs to 15 residues. J lost 2 bases, V lost 5 bases, and 4 bases had no gene match. CDR1 is SGHVS, CDR2 FNYEAQ, per germline.

The V gene is TRBV30, the J gene TRBJ2-2; no clear D gene. Germline V gives CDR1 GTSNPN, CDR2 SVGIG (reference sequence). The V end lost 5 bases, the J end lost 6 bases, and 7 bases lay between the germline ends. This CDR3 is 11 amino acids long. CDR3 region: CAWGVAGELFF. CDR3 sequence (DNA): TGTGCCTGGGGAGTCGCCGGGGAGCTGTTTTTT.

Only a few counts were recorded for this clone. The chain employs TRBV9 and TRBJ2-5; a possible D gene is TRBD2 (5 bases). CDR1 is SGDLS, CDR2 YYNGEE, per germline. V was clipped by 0 bases and J by 5 bases, with 11 bases between them. This CDR3 region has 14 residues. The CDR3 sequence is CASSVANGIETQYF. The CDR3 DNA reads TGTGCCAGCAGCGTAGCTAACGGGATCGAGACCCAGTACTTC.

The V and J genes are TRBV7-9 and TRBJ2-1; D might be TRBD1 (5 bases). Germline CDR1 is SEHNR and CDR2 is FQNEAQ (reference sequence). V lost 2 bases and J lost 2, with 7 bases in between. This CDR3 comprises 14 residues. CDR3 residues: CASSLQQAYNEQFF. In nucleotides, the CDR3 is TGTGCCAGCAGCTTACAACAGGCCTACAATGAGCAGTTCTTC.

This chain joins TRBV27 and TRBJ2-7, with D uncertain. Trimming removed 8 bases at V and 2 bases at J, with 16 bases between. The CDR3 covers 14 residues. Germline CDR1 reads MNHEY; CDR2 reads SMNVEV (reference sequence). The DNA of the CDR3 is TGTGCCAGCGCTTACGACGGCGGCCCCTACGAGCAGTACTTC. Amino acids: CASAYDGGPYEQYF.

The V gene is TRBV5-4, the J gene TRBJ1-2; TRBD1 aligns across 10 bases. The length of the CDR3 is 15 residues. V dropped 1 base and J dropped 5; count of bases not matched to a gene: 5. Germline V gene data show CDR1 as SGHNT and CDR2 as YYREEE (reference sequence). The CDR3, as DNA: TGTGCCAGCAGCTTGCCGGGACAGGGGAGGTATGGCTACACCTTC. This translates into CASSLPGQGRYGYTF. Looking up the rest from reference TRBV5-4 and TRBJ1-2 gives the full variable domain: ETGVTQSPTHLIKTRGQQVTLRCSSQSGHNTVSWYQQALGQGPQFIFQYYREEENGRGNFPPRFSGLQFPNYSSELNVNALELDDSALYLCASSLPGQGRYGYTFGSGTRLTVV.

V gene TRBV30 combines with J gene TRBJ2-7, with TRBD2 matching over 12 bases. V trimming: 8 bases; J trimming: 2 bases; junction bases outside the gene matches: 4. The germline V gene has CDR1 GTSNPN and CDR2 SVGIG (reference sequence). This CDR3 contains 13 residues. CDR3 sequence reads: CARRTSGTYEQYF. In DNA form, the CDR3 reads TGTGCCCGAAGGACTAGCGGGACCTACGAGCAGTACTTC.

This clone was observed a few times. CDR3 in amino acids: CASGLGLPGTGELFF. DNA for the CDR3: TGTGCTAGTGGTTTGGGCCTACCAGGGACCGGGGAGCTGTTTTTT. The chain links TRBV12-5 to TRBJ2-2, with a tentative D call TRBD1 (5 bases). CDR3 length: 15 amino acids. Trimming pared 1 base from V and 5 bases from J, leaving 11 bases between. The germline V gene encodes CDR1 LGHNT and CDR2 FRNRAP.

This clone was seen only a few times. The V and J genes are TRBV9 and TRBJ1-5; a possible D gene is TRBD1 (5 bases). The V end was cut by 5 bases, the J end by 4 bases, with 10 bases between. Germline V gene lookup returns CDR1 SGDLS and CDR2 YYNGEE. The CDR3 length is 13 residues. The CDR3 coding sequence is TGTGCCAGCAGTTGGGGCCAGAATCAGCCCCAGCATTTT. As protein: CASSWGQNQPQHF.

The chain combines TRBV28 with TRBJ2-7; TRBD2 might be the D (7 bases). This CDR3 has 13 amino acids. Germline assignment: CDR1 MDHEN and CDR2 SYDVKM. With 10 bases removed from V and 6 bases from J, the gap between germline ends came to 19 bases. The CDR3 DNA is TGTGCCACGCTTTATGGGGGGGGCGCCGAGCAGTACTTC. Translated: CATLYGGGAEQYF.

In its sample, this clone was seen a few times. The chain links TRBV4-3 to TRBJ2-4; D not resolved. V lost 4 bases and J lost 10, with 17 bases in between. CDR1 is LGHNA, CDR2 YSLEER, per germline. The CDR3 totals 14 residues. The CDR3 is CASSRLSEPTIQYF. The CDR3 DNA is TGCGCCAGCAGCCGTTTATCGGAGCCTACAATTCAGTACTTC.

The chain has TRBV28 and TRBJ1-1; 9 bases agree with TRBD1. Germline lookup yields CDR1 MDHEN and CDR2 SYDVKM. This CDR3 is built from 15 residues. The V gene end was trimmed by 5 bases and the J gene end by 10 bases; junction bases not matched to a gene: 14. In DNA form, the CDR3 reads TGTGCCAGCAGTACCCCGGGACAGGGAGGGATATCAGCTTTCTTT. Translating gives CASSTPGQGGISAFF. The full variable domain, rest sourced from reference TRBV28 and TRBJ1-1, is DVKVTQSSRYLVKRTGEKVFLECVQDMDHENMFWYRQDPGLGLRLIYFSYDVKMKEKGDIPEGYSVSREKKERFSLILESASTNQTSMYLCASSTPGQGGISAFFGQGTRLTVV.

This clone was found a few times. V gene TRBV29-1 combines with J gene TRBJ1-2; D perhaps matches TRBD1 (5 bases). V lost 3 bases and J 6 bases, leaving 5 bases between the germline ends. Looked up from germline, CDR1 is SQVTM and CDR2 is ANQGSEA. The CDR3 spans 10 residues. Written as DNA, the CDR3 is TGCAGCGTTGACAGGGATGGCTACACCTTC. Its translation is CSVDRDGYTF.

This clone was detected only a few times. The V gene is TRBV7-9, the J gene TRBJ2-7; a possible D gene is TRBD2 (5 bases). Germline V gives CDR1 SEHNR, CDR2 FQNEAQ (reference sequence). The CDR3 runs to 12 residues. V lost 8 bases, J lost 4 bases, and 12 bases lay in between. This CDR3 reads CASDKPGYEQYF. The CDR3 DNA is TGTGCCAGCGATAAGCCGGGGTACGAGCAGTACTTC.

This clone occurred a few times. V usage is TRBV9 and J usage is TRBJ2-7, with 7 bases lining up with TRBD1. CDR3 size: 13 residues. Germline V gives CDR1 SGDLS, CDR2 YYNGEE. The V segment lost 4 bases and the J segment 9 bases; nucleotides outside the gene matches: 10. The DNA of the CDR3 is TGTGCCAGCAGCCCTCGACAGGGAGCAGTGCAGTACTTC. Its translation: CASSPRQGAVQYF.

DNA for the CDR3: TGTGCCTGGAGTCTCAGTAGCAATCAGCCCCAGCATTTT. Its protein is CAWSLSSNQPQHF. This chain connects TRBV30 to TRBJ1-5; D remains unclear. The CDR3 totals 13 residues. The germline V and J ends were trimmed by 2 bases and 0 bases, with 5 bases remaining between them. Germline V gene data show CDR1 as GTSNPN and CDR2 as SVGIG (reference sequence).

This clone was counted only a few times. This sequence joins TRBV6-1 and TRBJ2-7, with D tentatively TRBD1 (6 bases). V lost 5 bases and J 1 base, leaving 9 bases between the germline ends. Looked up from germline, CDR1 is MNHNS and CDR2 is SASEGT. The CDR3 contains 13 residues. Here the CDR3 DNA reads TGTGCCAGCAGTCGACAGGTTTCCTACGAGCAGTACTTC. It translates to CASSRQVSYEQYF.

The J gene is TRBJ1-2, the V gene TRBV9; D not certain. CDR1 and CDR2 from the germline V gene are SGDLS and YYNGEE. This CDR3 has 14 amino acids. Trimming removed 0 bases at V and 5 bases at J, with 11 bases between. CDR3 sequence reads: CASSVAGRNYGYTF. The DNA of the CDR3 is TGTGCCAGCAGCGTAGCTGGCCGCAATTATGGCTACACCTTC. Full variable domain (rest looked up from reference TRBV9 and TRBJ1-2): DSGVTQTPKHLITATGQRVTLRCSPRSGDLSVYWYQQSLDQGLQFLIQYYNGEERAKGNILERFSAQQFPDLHSELNLSSLELGDSALYFCASSVAGRNYGYTFGSGTRLTVV.

The chain is built from TRBV6-5 and TRBJ1-6; no clear D gene. The V end was cut by 0 bases, the J end by 7 bases, with 10 bases between. Germline CDR1 is MNHEY and CDR2 is SVGAGI. There are 15 residues in the CDR3. DNA for the CDR3: TGTGCCAGCAGTTACTCGAGTCCGATCAATTCACCCCTCCACTTT. Its translation: CASSYSSPINSPLHF.

This clone has more than one count but fewer than ten. The rearrangement uses TRBV27 and TRBJ1-2, with D perhaps TRBD1 (5 bases). Deletions cut 2 bases from V and 3 bases from J, with 10 bases between. The germline V gene has CDR1 MNHEY and CDR2 SMNVEV (reference sequence). This CDR3 region has 14 residues. The CDR3 nucleotides read TGTGCCAGCAGTTTAGACAGTAACGACTATGGCTACACCTTC. As protein: CASSLDSNDYGYTF.

This clone was counted a few times. The chain carries TRBV6-6 and TRBJ1-4; D ambiguous. The CDR3 is 13 residues long. CDR1 and CDR2 (germline): MNHNY, SVGAGI (reference sequence). V was shortened by 8 bases and J by 10 bases, with 17 bases between the two germline ends. CDR3 nucleotide sequence: TGTGCCAGCCTCCTTGGCGAGGGTGGAAAACTGTTTTTT. Translation: CASLLGEGGKLFF.

The table lists this clone with a few counts. The rearrangement joins TRBV4-3 to TRBJ2-5; D gene ambiguous. The ends were cut back, 0 bases at V and 0 bases at J, with 14 bases in the middle. The V gene's germline CDR1 is LGHNA and CDR2 YSLEER. The CDR3 has 17 residues. The CDR3 loop is CASSQDLLSGYQETQYF. The CDR3 bases are TGCGCCAGCAGCCAAGATCTCCTTTCGGGTTACCAAGAGACCCAGTACTTC.

This clone was counted between two and nine times. The rearrangement links TRBV18 to TRBJ1-1; D unresolved. Germline values: CDR1 KGHSH, CDR2 LQKENI. V lost 0 bases to trimming and J lost 1 base, with 9 bases between them. This CDR3 is 15 amino acids long. For the CDR3, the DNA is TGTGCCAGCTCACCACCTTTAGCTGCGAACACTGAAGCTTTCTTT. Translating gives CASSPPLAANTEAFF.

This clone was detected a few times. The chain is built from TRBV29-1 and TRBJ1-3; TRBD1 might be the D (5 bases). V dropped 7 bases and J dropped 7 bases, with 17 bases sitting between them. Germline-derived CDR1 and CDR2 are SQVTM and ANQGSEA. The CDR3 consists of 13 residues. The DNA for the CDR3 is TGCAGCGCCTCCCCCCCGGGGGTGAACACCATATATTTT. It specifies CSASPPGVNTIYF.

In this sample, this clone turned up a few times. The chain combines TRBV10-3 with TRBJ2-3; D possibly corresponds to TRBD1 (6 bases). The CDR3 totals 16 residues. CDR1 is ENHRY, CDR2 SYGVKD, per germline. Trimming took off 6 bases at V and 2 bases at J, with 18 bases between the two ends. CDR3 loop: CAISFLGAENTDTQYF. CDR3 bases: TGTGCCATCAGCTTTCTGGGGGCGGAGAACACAGATACGCAGTATTTT.

The chain recombines TRBV7-2 with TRBJ2-5; 9 bases map to TRBD2. CDR3 length equals 14 residues. CDR1 SGHTA and CDR2 FQGNSA come from the germline V gene. V lost 5 bases and J lost 2; bases outside the gene matches: 3. The CDR3 DNA is TGTGCCAGCAGCCGTGCGGGGGGGCAAGAGACCCAGTACTTC. It codes for CASSRAGGQETQYF. Together with reference TRBV7-2 and TRBJ2-5, the CDR3 gives the full variable domain: GAGVSQSPSNKVTEKGKDVELRCDPISGHTALYWYRQSLGQGLEFLIYFQGNSAPDKSGLPSDRFSAERTGGSVSTLTIQRTQQEDSAVYLCASSRAGGQETQYFGPGTRLLVL.

This chain connects TRBV6-5 to TRBJ2-7, with D possibly being TRBD1 (6 bases). Looked up from germline, CDR1 is MNHEY and CDR2 is SVGAGI. The CDR3 length is 14 residues. V lost 7 bases and J 1 base, leaving 14 bases between the germline ends. In DNA, the CDR3 is TGTGCCAGCATCAAACTTGGACAGTCCTACGAGCAGTACTTC. Translation gives CASIKLGQSYEQYF.

The table lists this clone with a few counts. This chain connects TRBV30 to TRBJ2-1, with D possibly being TRBD1 (5 bases). The CDR3 length is 14 residues. The germline V gene encodes CDR1 GTSNPN and CDR2 SVGIG (reference sequence). V gave up 5 bases and J gave up 1 base, with 12 bases separating them. In DNA form, the CDR3 reads TGTGCCTGGGGGGCGAAGGGTTCCTACAATGAGCAGTTCTTC. This sequence encodes CAWGAKGSYNEQFF.